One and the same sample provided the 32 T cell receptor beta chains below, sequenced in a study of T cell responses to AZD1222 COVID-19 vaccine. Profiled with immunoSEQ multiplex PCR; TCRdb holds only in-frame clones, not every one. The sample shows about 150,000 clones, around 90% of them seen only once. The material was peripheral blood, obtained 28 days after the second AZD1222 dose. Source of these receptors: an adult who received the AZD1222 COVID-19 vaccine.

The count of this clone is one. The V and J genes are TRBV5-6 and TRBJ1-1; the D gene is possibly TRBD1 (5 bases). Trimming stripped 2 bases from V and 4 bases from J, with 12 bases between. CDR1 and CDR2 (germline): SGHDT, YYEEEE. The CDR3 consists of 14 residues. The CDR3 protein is CASSFRGLGTEAFF. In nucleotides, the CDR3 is TGTGCCAGCAGCTTCCGGGGGTTGGGCACTGAAGCTTTCTTT.

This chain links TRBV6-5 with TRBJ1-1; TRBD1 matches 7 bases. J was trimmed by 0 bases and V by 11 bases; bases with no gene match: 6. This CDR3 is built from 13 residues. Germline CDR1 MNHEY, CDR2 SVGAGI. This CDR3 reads CAVRGPLNTEAFF. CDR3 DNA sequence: TGTGCCGTGAGGGGGCCCCTGAACACTGAAGCTTTCTTT.

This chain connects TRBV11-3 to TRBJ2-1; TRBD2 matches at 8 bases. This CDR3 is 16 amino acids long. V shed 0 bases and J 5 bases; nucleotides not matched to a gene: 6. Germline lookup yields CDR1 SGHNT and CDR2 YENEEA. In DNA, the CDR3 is TGTGCCAGCAGCTTAGAACCGGGACTAGGGCACAATGAGCAGTTCTTC. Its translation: CASSLEPGLGHNEQFF.

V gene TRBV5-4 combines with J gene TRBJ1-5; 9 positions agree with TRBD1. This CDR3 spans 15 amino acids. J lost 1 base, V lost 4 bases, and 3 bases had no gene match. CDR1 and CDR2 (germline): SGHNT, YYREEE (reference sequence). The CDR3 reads CASSPGTGSNQPQHF. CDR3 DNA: TGTGCCAGCAGCCCAGGGACAGGGAGCAATCAGCCCCAGCATTTT.

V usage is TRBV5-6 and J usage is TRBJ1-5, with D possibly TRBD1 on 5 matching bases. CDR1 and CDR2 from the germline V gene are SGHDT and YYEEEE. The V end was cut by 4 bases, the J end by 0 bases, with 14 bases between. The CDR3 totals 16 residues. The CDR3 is CASSTGTDLSNQPQHF. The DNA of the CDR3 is TGTGCCAGCAGCACCGGGACTGACCTTAGCAATCAGCCCCAGCATTTT. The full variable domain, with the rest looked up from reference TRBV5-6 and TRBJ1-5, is DAGVTQSPTHLIKTRGQQVTLRCSPKSGHDTVSWYQQALGQGPQFIFQYYEEEERQRGNFPDRFSGHQFPNYSSELNVNALLLGDSALYLCASSTGTDLSNQPQHFGDGTRLSIL.

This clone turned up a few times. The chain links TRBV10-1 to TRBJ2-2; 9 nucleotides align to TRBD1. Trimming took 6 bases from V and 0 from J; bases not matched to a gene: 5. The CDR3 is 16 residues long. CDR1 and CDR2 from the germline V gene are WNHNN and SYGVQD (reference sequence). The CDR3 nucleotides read TGCGCCAGCAGCTTACAGGGGGCCGCGAACACCGGGGAGCTGTTTTTT. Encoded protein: CASSLQGAANTGELFF.

As DNA, the CDR3 is TGTGCCAGCAGTTTAGGTCGACTAGCGGGCGGAGAGACCCAGTACTTC. It specifies CASSLGRLAGGETQYF. The chain links TRBV27 to TRBJ2-5, with 10 nucleotides matching TRBD2. Germline lookup yields CDR1 MNHEY and CDR2 SMNVEV (reference sequence). The length of the CDR3 is 16 residues. V shed 2 bases and J 4 bases; nucleotides not matched to a gene: 7.

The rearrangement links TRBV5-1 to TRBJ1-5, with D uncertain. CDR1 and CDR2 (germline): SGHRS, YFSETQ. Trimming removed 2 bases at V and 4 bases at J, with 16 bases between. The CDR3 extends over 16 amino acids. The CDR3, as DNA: TGCGCCAGCAGCTTTGCCCCGGCGAGTCCTAATCAGCCCCAGCATTTT. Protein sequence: CASSFAPASPNQPQHF.

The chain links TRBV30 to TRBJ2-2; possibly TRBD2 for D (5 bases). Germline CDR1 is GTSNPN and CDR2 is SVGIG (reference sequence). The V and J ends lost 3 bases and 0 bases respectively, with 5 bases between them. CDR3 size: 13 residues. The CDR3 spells CAWSGTNTGELFF. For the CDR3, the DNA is TGTGCCTGGAGCGGGACGAACACCGGGGAGCTGTTTTTT.

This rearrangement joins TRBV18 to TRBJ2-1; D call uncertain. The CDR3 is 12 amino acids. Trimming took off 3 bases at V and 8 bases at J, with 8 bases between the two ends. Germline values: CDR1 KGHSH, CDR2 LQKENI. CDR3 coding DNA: TGTGCCAGCTCACCTCTCTCGGATGAGCAGTTCTTC. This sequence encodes CASSPLSDEQFF.

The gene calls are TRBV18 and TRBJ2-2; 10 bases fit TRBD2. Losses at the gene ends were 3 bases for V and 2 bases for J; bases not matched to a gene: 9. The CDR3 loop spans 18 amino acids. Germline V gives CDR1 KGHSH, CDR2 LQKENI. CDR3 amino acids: CASSPKREGPENTGELFF. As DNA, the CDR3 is TGTGCCAGCTCACCCAAGCGGGAGGGTCCGGAAAACACCGGGGAGCTGTTTTTT.

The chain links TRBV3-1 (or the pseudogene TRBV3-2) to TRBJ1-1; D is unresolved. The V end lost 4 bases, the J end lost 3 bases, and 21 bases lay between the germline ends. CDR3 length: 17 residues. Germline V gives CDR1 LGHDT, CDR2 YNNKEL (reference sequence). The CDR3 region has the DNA TGTGCCAGCAGCCCCTTGGACTCGTCCCATTTGGACACTGAAGCTTTCTTT. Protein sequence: CASSPLDSSHLDTEAFF.

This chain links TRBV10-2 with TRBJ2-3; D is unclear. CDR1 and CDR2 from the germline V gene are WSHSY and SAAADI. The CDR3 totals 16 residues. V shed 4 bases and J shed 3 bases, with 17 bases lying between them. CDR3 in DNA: TGCGCCAGCAGTGGGGCTAGTAGGGTAGGGACAGATACGCAGTATTTT. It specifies CASSGASRVGTDTQYF.

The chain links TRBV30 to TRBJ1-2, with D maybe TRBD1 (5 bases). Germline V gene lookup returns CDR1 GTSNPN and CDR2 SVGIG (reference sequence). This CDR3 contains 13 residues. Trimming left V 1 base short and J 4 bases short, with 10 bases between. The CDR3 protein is CAWSESGAYGYTF. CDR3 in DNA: TGTGCCTGGAGTGAATCCGGGGCCTATGGCTACACCTTC.

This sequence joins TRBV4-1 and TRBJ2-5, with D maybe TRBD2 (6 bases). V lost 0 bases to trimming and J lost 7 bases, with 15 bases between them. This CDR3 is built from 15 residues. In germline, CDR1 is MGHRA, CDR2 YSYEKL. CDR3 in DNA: TGCGCCAGCAGCCAAGAACAGGCTAGCGTCCCGACCCAGTACTTC. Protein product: CASSQEQASVPTQYF.

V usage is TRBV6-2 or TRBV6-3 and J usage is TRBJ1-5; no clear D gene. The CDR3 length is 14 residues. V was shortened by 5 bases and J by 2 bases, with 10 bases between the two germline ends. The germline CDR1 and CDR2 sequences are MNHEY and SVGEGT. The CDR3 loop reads CASSLSMGNQPQHF. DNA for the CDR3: TGTGCCAGCAGTCTGAGTATGGGCAATCAGCCCCAGCATTTT.

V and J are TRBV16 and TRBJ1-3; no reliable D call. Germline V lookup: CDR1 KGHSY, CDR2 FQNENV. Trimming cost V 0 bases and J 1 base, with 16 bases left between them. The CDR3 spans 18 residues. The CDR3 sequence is CASSQSPTVLISGNTIYF. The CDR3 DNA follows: TGTGCCAGCAGCCAATCCCCCACAGTCCTTATATCTGGAAACACCATATATTTT.

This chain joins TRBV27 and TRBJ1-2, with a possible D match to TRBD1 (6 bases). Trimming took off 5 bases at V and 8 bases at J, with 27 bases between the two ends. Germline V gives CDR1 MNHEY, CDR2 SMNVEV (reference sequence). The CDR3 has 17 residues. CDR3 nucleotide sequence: TGTGCCAGCAGTAACTGGGGGGGACACGGGAGGGAGCAAGGCTACACCTTC. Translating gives CASSNWGGHGREQGYTF.

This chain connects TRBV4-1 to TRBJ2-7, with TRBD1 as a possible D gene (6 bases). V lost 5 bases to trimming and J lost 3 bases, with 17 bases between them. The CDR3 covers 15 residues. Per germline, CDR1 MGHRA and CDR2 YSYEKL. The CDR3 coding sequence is TGCGCCAGCAGCAAGACACAGGGAAACTTCTACGAGCAGTACTTC. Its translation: CASSKTQGNFYEQYF.

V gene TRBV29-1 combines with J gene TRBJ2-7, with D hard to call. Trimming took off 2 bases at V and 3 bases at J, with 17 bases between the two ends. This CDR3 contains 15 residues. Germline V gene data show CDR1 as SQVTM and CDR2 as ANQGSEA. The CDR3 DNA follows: TGCAGCGTTGAACTTAGGGCCCAAGGCGACTACGAGCAGTACTTC. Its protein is CSVELRAQGDYEQYF.

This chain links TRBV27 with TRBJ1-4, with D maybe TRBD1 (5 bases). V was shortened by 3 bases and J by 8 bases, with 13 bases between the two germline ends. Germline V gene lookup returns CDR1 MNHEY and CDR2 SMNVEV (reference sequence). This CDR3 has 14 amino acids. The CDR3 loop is CASSFAGSEEKLFF. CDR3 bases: TGTGCCAGCAGTTTTGCAGGGTCTGAGGAAAAACTGTTTTTT.

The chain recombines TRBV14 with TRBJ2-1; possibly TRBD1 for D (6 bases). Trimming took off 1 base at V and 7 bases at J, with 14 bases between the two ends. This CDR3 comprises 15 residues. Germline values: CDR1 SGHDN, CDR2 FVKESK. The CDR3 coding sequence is TGTGCCAGCAGCCAAGGGAAGGTTAGGGGGAATGAGCAGTTCTTC. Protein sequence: CASSQGKVRGNEQFF.

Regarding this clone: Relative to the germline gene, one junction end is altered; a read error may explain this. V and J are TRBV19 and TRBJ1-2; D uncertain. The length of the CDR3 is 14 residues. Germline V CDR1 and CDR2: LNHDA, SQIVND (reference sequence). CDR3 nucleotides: TGTGCCAGTAGTATACGAGACGCAAACTCTGGCTACACCTTC. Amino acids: CASSIRDANSGYTF. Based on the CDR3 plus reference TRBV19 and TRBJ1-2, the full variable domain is DGGITQSPKYLFRKEGQNVTLSCEQNLNHDAMYWYRQDPGQGLRLIYYSQIVNDFQKGDIAEGYSVSREKKESFPLTVTSAQKNPTAFYLCASSIRDANSGYTFGSGTRLTVV.

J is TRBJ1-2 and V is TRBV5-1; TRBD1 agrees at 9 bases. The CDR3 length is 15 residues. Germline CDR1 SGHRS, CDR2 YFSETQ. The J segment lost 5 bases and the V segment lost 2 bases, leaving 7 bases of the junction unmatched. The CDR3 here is CASSFSTGGGYGYTF. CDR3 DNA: TGCGCCAGCAGCTTTTCAACAGGGGGCGGGTATGGCTACACCTTC.

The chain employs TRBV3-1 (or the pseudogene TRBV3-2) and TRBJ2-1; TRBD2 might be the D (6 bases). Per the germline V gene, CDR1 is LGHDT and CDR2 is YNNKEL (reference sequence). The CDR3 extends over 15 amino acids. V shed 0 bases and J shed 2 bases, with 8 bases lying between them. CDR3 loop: CASSQEVAAYNEQFF. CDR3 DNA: TGTGCCAGCAGCCAAGAAGTAGCGGCCTACAATGAGCAGTTCTTC.

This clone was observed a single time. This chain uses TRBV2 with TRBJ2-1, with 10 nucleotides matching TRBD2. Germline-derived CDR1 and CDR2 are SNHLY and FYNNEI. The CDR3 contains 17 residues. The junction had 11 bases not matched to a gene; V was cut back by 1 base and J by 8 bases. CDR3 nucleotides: TGTGCCAGCAGTGAAGGAGTAGGGCTAGCGGGAGTTCATGAGCAGTTCTTC. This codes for CASSEGVGLAGVHEQFF.

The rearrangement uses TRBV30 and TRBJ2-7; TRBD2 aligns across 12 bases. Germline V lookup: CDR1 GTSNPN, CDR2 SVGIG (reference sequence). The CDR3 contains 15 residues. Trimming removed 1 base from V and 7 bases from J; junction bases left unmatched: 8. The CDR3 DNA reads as TGTGCCTGGAGTGGGCGGACTAGCGGGGTGCGGGAGCAGTACTTC. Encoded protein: CAWSGRTSGVREQYF. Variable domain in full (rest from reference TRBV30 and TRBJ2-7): SQTIHQWPATLVQPVGSPLSLECTVEGTSNPNLYWYRQAAGRGLQLLFYSVGIGQISSEVPQNLSASRPQDRQFILSSKKLLLSDSGFYLCAWSGRTSGVREQYFGPGTRLTVT.

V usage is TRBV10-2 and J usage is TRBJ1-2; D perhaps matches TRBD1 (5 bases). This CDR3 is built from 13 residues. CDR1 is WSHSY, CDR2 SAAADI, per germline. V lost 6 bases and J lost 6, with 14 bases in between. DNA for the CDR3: TGCGCCAGCAGCTCCCCAGGGATGAATGGCTACACCTTC. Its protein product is CASSSPGMNGYTF.

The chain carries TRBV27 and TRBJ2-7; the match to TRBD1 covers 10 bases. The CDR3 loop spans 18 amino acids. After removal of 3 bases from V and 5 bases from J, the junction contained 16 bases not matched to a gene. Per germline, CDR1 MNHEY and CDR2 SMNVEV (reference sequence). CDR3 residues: CASSFLWGSPGQGNEQYF. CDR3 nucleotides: TGTGCCAGCAGTTTTTTGTGGGGGTCTCCGGGACAGGGGAACGAGCAGTACTTC.

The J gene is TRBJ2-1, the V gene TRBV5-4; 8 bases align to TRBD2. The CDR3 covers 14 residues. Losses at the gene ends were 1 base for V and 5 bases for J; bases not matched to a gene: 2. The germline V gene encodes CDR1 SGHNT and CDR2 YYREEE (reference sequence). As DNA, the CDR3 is TGTGCCAGCAGCTTGACTAGCGGTGACAATGAGCAGTTCTTC. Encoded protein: CASSLTSGDNEQFF.

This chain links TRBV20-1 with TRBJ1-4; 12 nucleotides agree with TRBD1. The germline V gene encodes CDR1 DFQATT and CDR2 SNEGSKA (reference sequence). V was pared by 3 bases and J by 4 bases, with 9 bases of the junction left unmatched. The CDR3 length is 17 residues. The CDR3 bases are TGCAGTGCTAGTGGCTGGGGACAGGGGGCACATAATGAAAAACTGTTTTTT. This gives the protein CSASGWGQGAHNEKLFF.

The CDR3 spells CASSTDTPPVGNTIYF. The DNA of the CDR3 is TGTGCCAGCTCAACGGACACTCCTCCGGTGGGAAACACCATATATTTT. This rearrangement joins TRBV18 to TRBJ1-3; maybe TRBD1 (5 bases). CDR1 is KGHSH and CDR2 is LQKENI in the germline V gene. The CDR3 totals 16 residues. Trimming stripped 5 bases from V and 4 bases from J, with 18 bases between.